These 6 T cell receptor beta chains originate from one sample sequenced in a study of CD4 T cells in relation to SARS-CoV-2 and coronaviruses. The unexposed donors gave CD4+ T cells in about 2011-2018, prior to COVID-19. CD4+ T cells were isolated from the cells after around 10 days of culture. Using immunoSEQ multiplex PCR, the repertoire was profiled, and TCRdb retains in-frame clones only, with some absent. Among 15,000 to 25,000 clones listed, roughly four fifths were seen once. These receptors lack a known antigen. Sequenced input: CD4+ T cells from PBMCs, cultured in vitro. The receptor source for this set is a human donor in good health.

The CDR3 here is CASSYPDTGTEQYF. CDR3 DNA: TGTGCCAGCAGTTACCCCGACACAGGCACCGAGCAGTACTTC. The gene calls are TRBV6-2 or TRBV6-3 and TRBJ2-7; the D gene is possibly TRBD1 (5 bases). V dropped 2 bases and J dropped 6 bases, with 14 bases sitting between them. CDR3 length equals 14 residues. CDR1 and CDR2 from the germline V gene are MNHEY and SVGEGT.

The chain recombines TRBV4-2 with TRBJ1-4; D is perhaps TRBD1 (5 bases). Trimming pared 0 bases from V and 3 bases from J, leaving 8 bases between. The germline V gene has CDR1 LGHNA and CDR2 YNFKEQ. This CDR3 contains 15 residues. The CDR3 nucleotides read TGTGCCAGCAGCCAAGATCGGGGCTCTAATGAAAAACTGTTTTTT. Translated: CASSQDRGSNEKLFF.

This rearrangement joins TRBV4-1 to TRBJ1-4, with D unresolved. The CDR3 loop spans 14 amino acids. The V gene lost 4 bases and the J gene lost 0 bases, with 6 bases spanning the gap. Germline CDR1 MGHRA, CDR2 YSYEKL. The CDR3 DNA reads as TGCGCCAGCAGCCGGTACCCAACTAATGAAAAACTGTTTTTT. Residues: CASSRYPTNEKLFF.

This clone was seen just once. The chain couples TRBV5-4 to TRBJ2-7; 11 nucleotides agree with TRBD2. Germline loops: CDR1 SGHNT, CDR2 YYREEE (reference sequence). The ends lost 9 bases at V and 5 bases at J; junction bases unmatched: 13. The CDR3 loop spans 15 amino acids. The CDR3 is CATHRQTSGNNEQYF. CDR3 sequence (DNA): TGTGCCACCCATAGACAGACTAGCGGGAACAACGAGCAGTACTTC.

The chain couples TRBV7-9 to TRBJ2-7, with D perhaps matching TRBD1 or TRBD2 (5 bases each). V was trimmed by 6 bases and J by 4 bases, leaving 13 bases between them. The CDR3 contains 13 residues. Per germline, CDR1 SEHNR and CDR2 FQNEAQ (reference sequence). This chain's CDR3 is CASRQGRTYEQYF. The CDR3 nucleotides read TGTGCCAGCAGGCAGGGACGGACGTACGAGCAGTACTTC.

The chain combines TRBV3-1 (or the pseudogene TRBV3-2) with TRBJ1-1, with D possibly TRBD1 on 6 matching bases. Germline V gives CDR1 LGHDT, CDR2 YNNKEL (reference sequence). The V end was cut by 0 bases, the J end by 5 bases, with 13 bases between. The CDR3 covers 15 residues. The CDR3 nucleotides are TGTGCCAGCAGCCAAGAGGGACACCCCAGGACTGAAGCTTTCTTT. The encoded protein is CASSQEGHPRTEAFF.